The 24 T cell receptor beta chains given below trace back to one sample, sequenced in a study of shared clonotypes between healthy human individuals. Assay used: immunoSEQ multiplex PCR; TCRdb lists only in-frame clones, some missing. The table has a few million clones, around nine tenths seen once. The sample consisted of naive CD4+ T cells sorted from blood. The subset denotes: CD45RA+ positively selected. The receptor source for this set is a young man in good health.

The chain joins TRBV6-1 to TRBJ1-2, with TRBD1 identical over 7 bases. After removal of 6 bases from V and 3 bases from J, the junction contained 7 bases not matched to a gene. The CDR3 length is 14 residues. The V gene's germline CDR1 is MNHNS and CDR2 SASEGT. CDR3 in DNA: TGTGCCAGCAGGAGGGGTCAGGGGGACTATGGCTACACCTTC. Translated: CASRRGQGDYGYTF.

V is TRBV18 and J is TRBJ2-7; 11 nucleotides line up with TRBD2. V lost 1 base, J lost 3 bases, and 5 bases stayed unmatched. Germline values: CDR1 KGHSH, CDR2 LQKENI. The CDR3 extends over 16 amino acids. The CDR3 bases are TGTGCCAGCTCACCACTCCCCGGGACTAGCGGCTACGAGCAGTACTTC. Its translation: CASSPLPGTSGYEQYF. The full variable domain, with the rest looked up from reference TRBV18 and TRBJ2-7, is NAGVMQNPRHLVRRRGQEARLRCSPMKGHSHVYWYRQLPEEGLKFMVYLQKENIIDESGMPKERFSAEFPKEGPSILRIQQVVRGDSAAYFCASSPLPGTSGYEQYFGPGTRLTVT.

Comment on this clone: A read error may produce the germline difference seen at one junction end. This chain uses TRBV11-3 with TRBJ2-7, with 7 bases that match TRBD1. Germline values: CDR1 SGHNT, CDR2 YENEEA. The CDR3 loop spans 13 amino acids. The CDR3 is CASSQTSGQHLHF. CDR3 bases: TGTGCCAGCAGCCAGACCTCGGGACAGCATCTCCACTTC.

The V and J genes are TRBV6-6 and TRBJ2-1, with D possibly matching TRBD2 (6 bases). V lost 8 bases, J lost 5 bases, and 10 bases lay in between. The CDR3 runs 12 residues. Per the germline V gene, CDR1 is MNHNY and CDR2 is SVGAGI (reference sequence). The CDR3 DNA is TGTGCCAGCCGGACGGGAGACAATGAGCAGTTCTTC. Its protein product is CASRTGDNEQFF.

V and J are TRBV30 and TRBJ1-6; 9 bases match TRBD1. V trimming: 8 bases; J trimming: 7 bases; junction bases outside the gene matches: 6. The CDR3 is 13 amino acids. Germline assignment: CDR1 GTSNPN and CDR2 SVGIG (reference sequence). CDR3 in DNA: TGTGCCCGGGGGACAGGGCAAAATTCACCCCTCCACTTT. Translated: CARGTGQNSPLHF.

The chain joins TRBV2 to TRBJ1-1; D gene uncertain. This CDR3 contains 14 residues. V shed 3 bases and J shed 2 bases, with 10 bases lying between them. Germline CDR1 SNHLY, CDR2 FYNNEI. Written as DNA, the CDR3 is TGTGCCAGCAGTGAGTCCCCGTACAACACTGAAGCTTTCTTT. It codes for CASSESPYNTEAFF.

This chain uses TRBV6-5 with TRBJ1-6; 9 nucleotides line up with TRBD1. From germline, CDR1 is MNHEY and CDR2 SVGAGI. V trimming: 6 bases; J trimming: 9 bases; junction bases outside the gene matches: 6. The CDR3 has 14 residues. The CDR3 bases are TGTGCCAGCAGACAAACAGGGGGCGGTTCACCCCTCCACTTT. Its protein product is CASRQTGGGSPLHF.

This chain uses TRBV7-9 with TRBJ1-1, with a weak D call TRBD1 (6 bases). Germline CDR1 SEHNR, CDR2 FQNEAQ (reference sequence). CDR3 size: 13 residues. Trimming removed 5 bases at V and 7 bases at J, with 14 bases between. CDR3 bases: TGTGCCAGCAGCCTAATAGGGGGAAATGAAGCTTTCTTT. It codes for CASSLIGGNEAFF.

The J gene is TRBJ2-5, the V gene TRBV29-1, with 8 bases that match TRBD1. J gave up 2 bases and V 3 bases, and 5 bases lay outside the gene matches. The CDR3 extends over 14 amino acids. The germline gives CDR1 SQVTM, CDR2 ANQGSEA. The CDR3: CSVDGRTGQETQYF. The CDR3 DNA is TGCAGCGTTGATGGCCGGACAGGGCAAGAGACCCAGTACTTC.

This clone came up once. V is TRBV6-5 and J is TRBJ2-7, with 7 bases fitting TRBD1. Germline assignment: CDR1 MNHEY and CDR2 SVGAGI. This CDR3 is built from 15 residues. V shed 2 bases, J shed 2 bases, and the junction held 6 bases outside the gene matches. CDR3 nucleotides: TGTGCCAGCAGTTACCAACGGCAGGGGGCCTACGAGCAGTACTTC. The encoded protein is CASSYQRQGAYEQYF.

This clone was detected only once. The gene calls are TRBV5-4 and TRBJ2-1; 12 bases are shared with TRBD2. The CDR3 contains 16 residues. Germline V gives CDR1 SGHNT, CDR2 YYREEE (reference sequence). The ends lost 3 bases at V and 7 bases at J; junction bases unmatched: 8. CDR3 nucleotides: TGTGCCAGCAGCTCGTTGACTAGCGGGAGTCATAATGAGCAGTTCTTC. Translation: CASSSLTSGSHNEQFF. Using reference TRBV5-4 and TRBJ2-1 for the parts outside the CDR3, the full variable domain is ETGVTQSPTHLIKTRGQQVTLRCSSQSGHNTVSWYQQALGQGPQFIFQYYREEENGRGNFPPRFSGLQFPNYSSELNVNALELDDSALYLCASSSLTSGSHNEQFFGPGTRLTVL.

This chain links TRBV6-6 with TRBJ1-5, with 7 bases matching TRBD1. Germline V gene data show CDR1 as MNHNY and CDR2 as SVGAGI (reference sequence). CDR3 size: 16 residues. Trimming took 6 bases from V and 0 from J; bases not matched to a gene: 8. The CDR3 region has the DNA TGTGCCAGCAGGCTCCGGGACAGTGGTAGCAATCAGCCCCAGCATTTT. Translation: CASRLRDSGSNQPQHF.

The V call is TRBV5-4, the J call TRBJ2-1, with a tentative D call TRBD2 (6 bases). Between the trimmed V and J ends, which lost 4 bases and 3 bases, there was a span of 20 bases. Germline V gene lookup returns CDR1 SGHNT and CDR2 YYREEE (reference sequence). There are 17 residues in the CDR3. CDR3 region: CASSPGRSWDFYNEQFF. CDR3 nucleotide sequence: TGTGCCAGCAGCCCCGGAAGGAGTTGGGACTTCTACAATGAGCAGTTCTTC. Complete variable domain (other parts from reference TRBV5-4 and TRBJ2-1): ETGVTQSPTHLIKTRGQQVTLRCSSQSGHNTVSWYQQALGQGPQFIFQYYREEENGRGNFPPRFSGLQFPNYSSELNVNALELDDSALYLCASSPGRSWDFYNEQFFGPGTRLTVL.

The chain employs TRBV6-1 and TRBJ2-1; D remains ambiguous. The CDR3 runs 17 residues. The V and J ends lost 2 bases and 0 bases respectively, with 14 bases between them. Germline V lookup: CDR1 MNHNS, CDR2 SASEGT. CDR3 bases: TGTGCCAGCAGTGAATTTGGCGGATCGAGCTCCTACAATGAGCAGTTCTTC. The encoded protein is CASSEFGGSSSYNEQFF.

The chain employs TRBV28 and TRBJ2-7; tentative D call: TRBD1 (6 bases). Trimming shortened V by 5 bases and J by 0 bases, and 11 bases separated the two germline ends. Germline assignment: CDR1 MDHEN and CDR2 SYDVKM. CDR3 length: 14 amino acids. For the CDR3, the DNA is TGTGCCAGCAGTGAGACAGGCTACTCCTACGAGCAGTACTTC. This codes for CASSETGYSYEQYF.

The genes are TRBV5-6 and TRBJ2-7; D not resolved. Germline values: CDR1 SGHDT, CDR2 YYEEEE. V was trimmed by 1 base and J by 2 bases, leaving 4 bases between them. The CDR3 covers 12 residues. For the CDR3, the DNA is TGTGCCAGCAGCTTGTACACCTACGAGCAGTACTTC. As protein: CASSLYTYEQYF.

Turning to this clone: The sample has other DNA sequences that encode this CDR3 too. The chain recombines TRBV5-1 with TRBJ2-3; D perhaps matches TRBD1 (6 bases). The CDR3 covers 14 residues. The ends were cut back, 0 bases at V and 3 bases at J, with 8 bases in the middle. CDR1 is SGHRS, CDR2 YFSETQ, per germline. This chain's CDR3 is CASSLGDITDTQYF. CDR3 nucleotides: TGCGCCAGCAGCTTGGGGGACATAACAGATACGCAGTATTTT. The whole variable domain, remainder taken from reference TRBV5-1 and TRBJ2-3, is KAGVTQTPRYLIKTRGQQVTLSCSPISGHRSVSWYQQTPGQGLQFLFEYFSETQRNKGNFPGRFSGRQFSNSRSEMNVSTLELGDSALYLCASSLGDITDTQYFGPGTRLTVL.

The chain is built from TRBV9 and TRBJ2-3; D ambiguous. The CDR3 has 14 amino acids. The V gene's germline CDR1 is SGDLS and CDR2 YYNGEE. Trimming stripped 0 bases from V and 4 bases from J, with 9 bases between. CDR3 nucleotide sequence: TGTGCCAGCAGCGTAGACTTGGCGCCAGATACGCAGTATTTT. This codes for CASSVDLAPDTQYF.

The J gene is TRBJ1-1, the V gene TRBV7-6, with TRBD1 matching 9 bases. Trimming at V came to 4 bases and at J to 10 bases, leaving 7 bases not matched to a gene. Germline-derived CDR1 and CDR2 are SGHVS and FNYEAQ. CDR3 length equals 13 residues. CDR3: CASSSGQGRRAFF. The CDR3 DNA reads as TGTGCCAGCAGCTCCGGACAGGGGCGGAGAGCTTTCTTT.

CDR3 loop: CAWRMDGEQYF. The CDR3 DNA reads as TGTGCCTGGAGGATGGACGGGGAGCAGTACTTC. The genes are TRBV30 and TRBJ2-7; no clear D gene. The CDR3 totals 11 residues. CDR1 is GTSNPN and CDR2 is SVGIG in the germline V gene (reference sequence). V was pared by 3 bases and J by 7 bases, with 10 bases between.

CDR3 residues: CASTPTSGPYEQYF. CDR3 nucleotide sequence: TGTGCCAGCACCCCTACTAGCGGACCCTACGAGCAGTACTTC. J is TRBJ2-7 and V is TRBV6-6, with 8 bases that match TRBD2. This CDR3 spans 14 amino acids. Per the germline V gene, CDR1 is MNHNY and CDR2 is SVGAGI (reference sequence). V gave up 7 bases and J gave up 2 bases; unmatched junction bases: 7.

DNA for the CDR3: TGTGCCAGCAGTGCCCGGGGACAGGGGTTCGACGAGCAGTACTTC. It is translated as CASSARGQGFDEQYF. The gene calls are TRBV6-1 and TRBJ2-7, with TRBD1 identical over 10 bases. CDR1 and CDR2 (germline): MNHNS, SASEGT. V lost 4 bases, J lost 5 bases, and 8 bases stayed unmatched. CDR3 length: 15 residues.

The rearrangement uses TRBV7-9 and TRBJ1-2; TRBD1 agrees at 7 bases. Losses at the gene ends were 1 base for V and 8 bases for J; bases not matched to a gene: 4. The CDR3 contains 13 residues. CDR1 SEHNR and CDR2 FQNEAQ come from the germline V gene (reference sequence). This CDR3 is CASSLGGQRGYTF. Here the CDR3 DNA reads TGTGCCAGCAGCTTAGGGGGACAGCGGGGCTACACCTTC.

This CDR3 is CSADRVMATEAFF. The CDR3 DNA sequence: TGCAGCGCCGACAGGGTTATGGCCACTGAAGCTTTCTTT. V gene TRBV29-1 combines with J gene TRBJ1-1, with 7 bases fitting TRBD1. From germline, CDR1 is SQVTM and CDR2 ANQGSEA. This CDR3 has 13 residues. Trimming at V came to 7 bases and at J to 4 bases, leaving 9 bases not matched to a gene.